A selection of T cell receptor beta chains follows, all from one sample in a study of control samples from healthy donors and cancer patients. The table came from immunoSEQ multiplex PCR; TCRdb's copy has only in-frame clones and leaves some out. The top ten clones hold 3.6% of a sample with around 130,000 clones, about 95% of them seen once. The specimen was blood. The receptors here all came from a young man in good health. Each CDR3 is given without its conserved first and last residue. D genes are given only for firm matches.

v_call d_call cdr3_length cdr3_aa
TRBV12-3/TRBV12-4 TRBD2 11 ASSFRGGDTQY
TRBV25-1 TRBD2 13 ASSSLAGGSYEQY
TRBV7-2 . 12 ASSEGHSLNIQY
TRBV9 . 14 ASSVGPGSSLTEAF
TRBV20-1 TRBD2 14 SATELAGVSYNEQF
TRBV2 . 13 ASSPEGDYKQTQY
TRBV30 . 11 ALGRVPNTEAF
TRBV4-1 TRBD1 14 ASRPQGARSNQPQH
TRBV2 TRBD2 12 ASSVRGGLDEQF
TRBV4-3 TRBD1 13 ASSQDRTGSYGYT
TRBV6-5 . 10 ASSPTTGELF
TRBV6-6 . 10 ASSSGVYEQY
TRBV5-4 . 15 ASSLGPTSSYNSPLH
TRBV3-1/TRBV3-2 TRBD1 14 ASSQDHEGGDYGYT
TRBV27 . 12 ASSFGTATYEQY
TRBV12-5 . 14 ASGLGSRGGGEKLF
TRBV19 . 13 ASSIDPGRKEKLF
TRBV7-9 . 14 ASSFFGGGDNSPLH
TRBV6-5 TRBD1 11 ASSLDRGDGYT
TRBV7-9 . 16 ASSLSYTGRSSYNEQF
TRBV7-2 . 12 ASSSRPGADTQY
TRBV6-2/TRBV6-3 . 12 ASSAQGMRQPQH
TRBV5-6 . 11 ASSIRGRETQY
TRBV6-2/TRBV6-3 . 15 ASSALLPGATNEKLF
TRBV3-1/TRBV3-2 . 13 ASSQEKGGPDTQY
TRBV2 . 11 ASSEDSNSPLH
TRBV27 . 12 ASSFVGSRETQY
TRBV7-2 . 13 ASSSPQGNNYGYT
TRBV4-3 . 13 ASSQDRGSTDTQY
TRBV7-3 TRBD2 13 ASSLGGVTAKSQF
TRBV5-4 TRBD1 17 ASSWGRTGGTSGANVLT
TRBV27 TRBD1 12 ASAGQGRNQPQH
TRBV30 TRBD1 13 AWAKWDSSNYGYT
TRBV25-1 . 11 ASSESGRNTIY
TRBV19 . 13 ASGEKSSGANVLT
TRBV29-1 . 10 SVEDRVNEQF
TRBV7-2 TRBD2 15 ASSLVTSGAKGGELF
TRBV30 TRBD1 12 AWDTGGIRGEQF
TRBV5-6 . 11 ASSPLVGYEQY
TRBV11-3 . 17 ASSSQGRTEDSGANVLT
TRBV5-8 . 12 ASSPRTGRETQY
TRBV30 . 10 AWSTRYNEQF
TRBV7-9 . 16 ASSRLPSEFSGANVLT
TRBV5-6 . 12 ASSLGGPGQPQH
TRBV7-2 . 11 ASSPDSGNTIY
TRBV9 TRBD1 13 ASSEGTGLNQPQH
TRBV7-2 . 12 ASSLGLTNTEAF
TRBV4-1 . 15 ASSHPLTALAKNIQY
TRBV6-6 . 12 ASSYLGLNTEAF
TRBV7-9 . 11 ASSLGRVYGYT